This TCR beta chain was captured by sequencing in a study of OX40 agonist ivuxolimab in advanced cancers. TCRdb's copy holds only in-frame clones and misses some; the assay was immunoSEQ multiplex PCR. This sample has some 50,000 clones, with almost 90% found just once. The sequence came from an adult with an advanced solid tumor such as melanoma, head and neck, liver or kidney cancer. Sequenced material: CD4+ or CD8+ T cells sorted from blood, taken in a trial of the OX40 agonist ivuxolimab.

CDR3 in DNA: TGCAGCGTTGTGGGACAGGGTCCCCCCTACGAGCAGTACTTC. Protein: CSVVGQGPPYEQYF. The gene calls are TRBV29-1 and TRBJ2-7; 9 bases are shared with TRBD1. CDR3 size: 14 residues. V gave up 4 bases and J gave up 2 bases; unmatched junction bases: 6. Germline V gene lookup returns CDR1 SQVTM and CDR2 ANQGSEA.